The T cell receptor (beta chain) described here comes from a study of vaccination effects on CD4 cells after COVID-19. Following culture for around 9 days, CD4+ T cells were isolated. Vaccinated recipients, who were negative for nucleocapsid antibodies, had no history of SARS-CoV-2 infection. The V gene lost 1 base and the J gene lost 4 bases, with 5 bases spanning the gap. The CDR3 sequence is 13 residues long. Comment on this clone: No antigen is known for it.

Only in-frame clones appear in the TCRdb table, and some are missing; sequencing was by immunoSEQ multiplex PCR. The sample has around 40,000 clones, 65% to 70% seen once. The sequence was collected from a human donor who received a COVID-19 vaccine. The sample consisted of CD4+ T cells from PBMCs cultured without peptide, taken before COVID-19 vaccination. The chain links TRBV12-3 or TRBV12-4 to TRBJ1-3; D call uncertain. The CDR3 nucleotides read TGTGCCAGCAGTTTAGGCCAAGGAAACACCATATATTTT. This gives the protein CASSLGQGNTIYF.